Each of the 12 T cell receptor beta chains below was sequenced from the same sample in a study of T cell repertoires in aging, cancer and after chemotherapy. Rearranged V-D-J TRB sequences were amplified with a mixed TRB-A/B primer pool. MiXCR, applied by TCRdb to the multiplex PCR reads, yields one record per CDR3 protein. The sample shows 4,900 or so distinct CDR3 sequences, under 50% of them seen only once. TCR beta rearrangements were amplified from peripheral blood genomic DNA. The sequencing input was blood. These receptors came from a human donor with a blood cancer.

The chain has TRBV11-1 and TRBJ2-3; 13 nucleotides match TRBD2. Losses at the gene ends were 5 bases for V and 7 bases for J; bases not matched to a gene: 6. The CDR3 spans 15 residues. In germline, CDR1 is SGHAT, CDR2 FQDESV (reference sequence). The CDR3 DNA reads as TGTGCCAGCAGCGCCGGGACTAGCGGGGTATATACGCAGTATTTT. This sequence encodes CASSAGTSGVYTQYF.

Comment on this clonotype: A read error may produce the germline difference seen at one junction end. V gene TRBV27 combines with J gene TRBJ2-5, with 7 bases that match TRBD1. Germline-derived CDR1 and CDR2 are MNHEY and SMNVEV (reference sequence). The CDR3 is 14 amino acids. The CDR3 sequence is CATSVGTVQETQYF. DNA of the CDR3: TGTGCCACCAGTGTAGGGACAGTACAAGAGACCCAGTACTTC.

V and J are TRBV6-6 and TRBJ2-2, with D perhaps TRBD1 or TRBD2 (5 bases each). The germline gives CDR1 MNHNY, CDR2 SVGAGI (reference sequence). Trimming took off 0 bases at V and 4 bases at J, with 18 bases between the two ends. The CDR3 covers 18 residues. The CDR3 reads CASSYSIPGLVGTGELFF. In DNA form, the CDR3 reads TGTGCCAGCAGTTACTCGATCCCGGGGCTCGTCGGCACCGGGGAGCTGTTTTTT.

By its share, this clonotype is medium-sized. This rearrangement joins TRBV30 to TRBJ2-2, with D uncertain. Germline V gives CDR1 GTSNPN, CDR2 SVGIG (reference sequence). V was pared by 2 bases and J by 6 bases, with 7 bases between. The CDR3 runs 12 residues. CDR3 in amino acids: CAWSPSPGELFF. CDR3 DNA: TGTGCCTGGAGTCCCTCCCCCGGGGAGCTGTTTTTT. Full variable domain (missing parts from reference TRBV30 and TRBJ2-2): SQTIHQWPATLVQPVGSPLSLECTVEGTSNPNLYWYRQAAGRGLQLLFYSVGIGQISSEVPQNLSASRPQDRQFILSSKKLLLSDSGFYLCAWSPSPGELFFGEGSRLTVL.

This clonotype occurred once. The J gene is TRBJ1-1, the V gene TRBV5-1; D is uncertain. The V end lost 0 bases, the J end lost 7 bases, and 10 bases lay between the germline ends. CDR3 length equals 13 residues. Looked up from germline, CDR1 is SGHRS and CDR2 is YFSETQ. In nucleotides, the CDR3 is TGCGCCAGCAGCTTGGTCGTCGCGGGTGAAGCTTTCTTT. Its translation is CASSLVVAGEAFF.

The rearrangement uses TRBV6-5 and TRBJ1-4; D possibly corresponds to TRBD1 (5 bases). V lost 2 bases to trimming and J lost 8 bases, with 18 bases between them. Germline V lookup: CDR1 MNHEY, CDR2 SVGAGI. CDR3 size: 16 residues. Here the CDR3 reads CASSYPMRQGREKLFF. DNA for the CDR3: TGTGCCAGCAGTTACCCAATGCGCCAGGGACGGGAAAAACTGTTTTTT.

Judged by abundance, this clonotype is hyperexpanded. DNA for the CDR3: TGTGCCAGCAGTGAAGGGGACAGGGTGGCCTACGAGCAGTACTTC. Protein sequence: CASSEGDRVAYEQYF. The rearrangement links TRBV6-1 to TRBJ2-7, with 9 bases lining up with TRBD1. The CDR3 length is 15 residues. V lost 1 base to trimming and J lost 2 bases; unmatched junction nucleotides: 3. Germline V gene data show CDR1 as MNHNS and CDR2 as SASEGT.

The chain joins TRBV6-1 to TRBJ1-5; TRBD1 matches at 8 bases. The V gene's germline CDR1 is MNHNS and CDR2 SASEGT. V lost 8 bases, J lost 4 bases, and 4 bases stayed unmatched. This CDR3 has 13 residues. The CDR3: CASWRQGNQPQHF. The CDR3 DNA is TGTGCCAGCTGGCGACAGGGGAATCAGCCCCAGCATTTT.

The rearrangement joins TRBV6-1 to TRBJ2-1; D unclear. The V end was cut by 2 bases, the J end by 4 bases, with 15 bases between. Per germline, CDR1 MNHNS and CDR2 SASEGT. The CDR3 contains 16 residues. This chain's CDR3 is CASSEHSNNRYNEQFF. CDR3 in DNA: TGTGCCAGCAGTGAACATTCTAACAATCGGTACAATGAGCAGTTCTTC.

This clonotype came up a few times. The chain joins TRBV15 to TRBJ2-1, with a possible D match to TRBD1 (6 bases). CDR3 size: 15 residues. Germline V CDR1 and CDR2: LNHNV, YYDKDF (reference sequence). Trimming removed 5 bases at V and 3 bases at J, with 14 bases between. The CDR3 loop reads CATSHRVLSYNEQFF. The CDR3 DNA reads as TGTGCCACCAGCCACAGGGTCCTGAGCTACAATGAGCAGTTCTTC.

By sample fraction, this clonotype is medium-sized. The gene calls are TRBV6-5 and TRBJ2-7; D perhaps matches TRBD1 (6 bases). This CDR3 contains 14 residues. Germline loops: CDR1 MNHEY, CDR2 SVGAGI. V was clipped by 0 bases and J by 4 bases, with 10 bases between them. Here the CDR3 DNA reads TGTGCCAGCAGTTACTCGCAGGGGCGGTACGAGCAGTACTTC. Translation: CASSYSQGRYEQYF.

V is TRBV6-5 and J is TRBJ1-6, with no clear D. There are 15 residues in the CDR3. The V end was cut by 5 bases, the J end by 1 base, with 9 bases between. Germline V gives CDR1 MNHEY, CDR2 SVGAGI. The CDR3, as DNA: TGTGCCAGCAGTGACACTGCTTCCTATAATTCACCCCTCCACTTT. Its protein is CASSDTASYNSPLHF.